This T cell receptor (beta chain) was profiled in a study of regulatory T cells in long-lasting Graves disease. Study-level information: Newly diagnosed Graves' patients had taken antithyroid drugs under 3 months.

Regarding time point: newly diagnosed GD, antithyroid drugs for less than 3 months. The TCR library was made from RNA that had been extracted from PBMCs in TRIzol. iRepertoire HTBI primers and Arm-PCR of CDR3 regions built TCR beta libraries. Each CDR3 protein is one row after TCRdb ran MiXCR on the multiplex PCR reads. The data contain roughly 430,000 distinct CDR3 sequences, less than 20% of them seen just once; the ten biggest clones take up roughly 10%. This CDR3 contains 15 residues. V lost 4 bases and J lost 10; bases outside the gene matches: 11. CDR1 is PRHDT and CDR2 is FYEKMQ in the germline V gene (reference sequence). The sample also formed part of further work on T cells in Graves' hyperthyroidism and ophthalmopathy. That work states: Patients aged 18 to 65 with hyperthyroidism were newly diagnosed, with duration under 2 months. With the HTBI primer set, the TCR CDR3 went through a first round of RT-PCR. Progression to ophthalmopathy was predicted a median of approximately 6.4 months early.

The sequence was collected from a woman in her 30s with Graves disease. The chain uses TRBV13 and TRBJ2-1; 9 nucleotides align to TRBD2. The source material was peripheral blood mononuclear cells (PBMCs), sampled at new diagnosis, from a patient treated with antithyroid drugs. DNA of the CDR3: TGTGCCAGCAGCTCCAGTCGGACTAGCGCGTCCGAGCAGTTCTTC. Amino acid sequence: CASSSSRTSASEQFF.